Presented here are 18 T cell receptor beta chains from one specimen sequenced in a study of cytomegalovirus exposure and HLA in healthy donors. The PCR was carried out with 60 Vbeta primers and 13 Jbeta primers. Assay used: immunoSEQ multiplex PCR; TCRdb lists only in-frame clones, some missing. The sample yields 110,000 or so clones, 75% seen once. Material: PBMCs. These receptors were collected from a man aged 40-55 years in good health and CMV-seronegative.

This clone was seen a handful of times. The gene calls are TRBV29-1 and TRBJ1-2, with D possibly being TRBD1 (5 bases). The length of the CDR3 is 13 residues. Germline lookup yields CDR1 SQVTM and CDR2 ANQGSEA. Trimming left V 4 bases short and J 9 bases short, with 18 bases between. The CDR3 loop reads CSVAFEGGESYTF. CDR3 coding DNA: TGCAGCGTTGCTTTTGAGGGAGGGGAAAGCTACACCTTC. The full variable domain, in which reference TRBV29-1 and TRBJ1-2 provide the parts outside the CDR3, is SAVISQKPSRDICQRGTSLTIQCQVDSQVTMMFWYRQQPGQSLTLIATANQGSEATYESGFVIDKFPISRPNLTFSTLTVSNMSPEDSSIYLCSVAFEGGESYTFGSGTRLTVV.

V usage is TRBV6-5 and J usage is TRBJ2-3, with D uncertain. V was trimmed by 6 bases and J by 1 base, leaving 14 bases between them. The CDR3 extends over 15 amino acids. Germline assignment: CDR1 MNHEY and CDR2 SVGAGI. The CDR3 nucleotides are TGTGCCAGCAGCAAACAGCTACAGCGCACAGATACGCAGTATTTT. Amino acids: CASSKQLQRTDTQYF.

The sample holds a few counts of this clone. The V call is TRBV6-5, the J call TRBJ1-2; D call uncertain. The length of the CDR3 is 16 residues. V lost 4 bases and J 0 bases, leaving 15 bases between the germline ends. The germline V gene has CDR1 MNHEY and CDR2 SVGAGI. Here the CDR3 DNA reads TGTGCCAGCAGTTGGTCCCCGGGAGCAGCTAACTATGGCTACACCTTC. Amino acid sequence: CASSWSPGAANYGYTF.

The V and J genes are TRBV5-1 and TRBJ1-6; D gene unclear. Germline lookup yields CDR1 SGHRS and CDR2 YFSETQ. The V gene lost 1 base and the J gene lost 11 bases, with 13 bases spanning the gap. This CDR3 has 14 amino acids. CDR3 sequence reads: CASSLSRSGTPLHF. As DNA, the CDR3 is TGCGCCAGCAGCTTGTCGCGTTCCGGGACACCCCTCCACTTT.

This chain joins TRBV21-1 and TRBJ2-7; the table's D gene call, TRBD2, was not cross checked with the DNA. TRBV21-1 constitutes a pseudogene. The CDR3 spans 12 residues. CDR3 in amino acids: CACWGEKHEQYF. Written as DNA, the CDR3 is TGTGCCTGTTGGGGGGAGAAACACGAGCAGTACTTC.

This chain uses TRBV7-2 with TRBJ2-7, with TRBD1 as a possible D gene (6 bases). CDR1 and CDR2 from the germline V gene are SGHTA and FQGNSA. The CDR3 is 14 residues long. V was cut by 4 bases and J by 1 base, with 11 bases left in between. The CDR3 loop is CASSSYRASYEQYF. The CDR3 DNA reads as TGTGCCAGCAGCTCGTACAGGGCGTCCTACGAGCAGTACTTC.

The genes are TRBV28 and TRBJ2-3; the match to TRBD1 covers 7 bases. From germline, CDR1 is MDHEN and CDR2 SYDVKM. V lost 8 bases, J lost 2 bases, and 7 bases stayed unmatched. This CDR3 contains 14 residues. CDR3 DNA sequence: TGTGCCAGCCGCCGGGGACAGTCCACAGATACGCAGTATTTT. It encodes CASRRGQSTDTQYF.

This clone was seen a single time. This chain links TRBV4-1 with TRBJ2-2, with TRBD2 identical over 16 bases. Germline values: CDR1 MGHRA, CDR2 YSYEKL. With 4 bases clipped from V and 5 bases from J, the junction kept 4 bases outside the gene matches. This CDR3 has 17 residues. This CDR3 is CASSRGTSGGATGELFF. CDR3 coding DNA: TGCGCCAGCAGCCGAGGGACTAGCGGGGGGGCGACCGGGGAGCTGTTTTTT.

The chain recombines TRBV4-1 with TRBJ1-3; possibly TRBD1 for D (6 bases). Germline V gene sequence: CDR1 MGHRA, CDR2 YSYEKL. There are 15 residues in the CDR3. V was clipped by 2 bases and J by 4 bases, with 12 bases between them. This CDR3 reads CASSQTGTGGNTIYF. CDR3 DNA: TGCGCCAGCAGCCAAACAGGGACGGGCGGAAACACCATATATTTT.

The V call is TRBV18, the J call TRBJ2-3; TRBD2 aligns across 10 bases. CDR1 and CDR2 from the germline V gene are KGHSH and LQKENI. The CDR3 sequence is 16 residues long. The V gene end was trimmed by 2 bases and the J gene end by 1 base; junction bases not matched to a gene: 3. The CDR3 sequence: CASSPMLAGGTDTQYF. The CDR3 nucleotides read TGTGCCAGCTCACCAATGCTAGCGGGGGGCACAGATACGCAGTATTTT.

The CDR3 loop is CATEDRVNSPLHF. DNA of the CDR3: TGTGCCACCGAGGACAGGGTAAATTCACCCCTCCACTTT. The genes are TRBV28 and TRBJ1-6, with 8 positions matching TRBD1. V lost 10 bases and J lost 7; bases outside the gene matches: 6. The germline CDR1 and CDR2 sequences are MDHEN and SYDVKM. The CDR3 is made up of 13 amino acids.

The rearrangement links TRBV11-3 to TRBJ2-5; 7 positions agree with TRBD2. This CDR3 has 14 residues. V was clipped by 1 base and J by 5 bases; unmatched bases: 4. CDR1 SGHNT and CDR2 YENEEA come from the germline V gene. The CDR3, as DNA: TGTGCCAGCAGCTTAGGCGGGGGACGGGAGACCCAGTACTTC. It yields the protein CASSLGGGRETQYF.

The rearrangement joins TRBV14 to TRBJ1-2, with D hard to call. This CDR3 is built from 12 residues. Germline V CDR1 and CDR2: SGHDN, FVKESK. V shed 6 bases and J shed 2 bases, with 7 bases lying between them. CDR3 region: CASSPSNYGYTF. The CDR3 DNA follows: TGTGCCAGCAGTCCCTCCAACTATGGCTACACCTTC.

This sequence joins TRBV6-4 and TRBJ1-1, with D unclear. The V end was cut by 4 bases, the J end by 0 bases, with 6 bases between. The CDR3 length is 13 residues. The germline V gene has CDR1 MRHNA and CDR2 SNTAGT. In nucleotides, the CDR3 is TGTGCCAGCAGTGCCCAGGTGAACACTGAAGCTTTCTTT. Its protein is CASSAQVNTEAFF.

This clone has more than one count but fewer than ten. The CDR3 protein is CASSLGGGGYEQYF. The CDR3 nucleotides read TGTGCCAGCAGTTTAGGGGGCGGGGGATACGAGCAGTACTTC. The chain joins TRBV28 to TRBJ2-7; maybe TRBD2 (7 bases). The CDR3 has 14 amino acids. Looked up from germline, CDR1 is MDHEN and CDR2 is SYDVKM. The V gene lost 2 bases and the J gene lost 4 bases, with 12 bases spanning the gap.

The DNA of the CDR3 is TGTGCCAGCAGCTTTCTCTCGGGACAGGACTACACCTTC. Translating gives CASSFLSGQDYTF. The chain links TRBV7-3 to TRBJ1-2; TRBD1 aligns across 8 bases. The trim removed 3 bases at V and 10 bases at J, leaving 7 bases unmatched. This CDR3 region has 13 residues. Germline V gene data show CDR1 as SGHTA and CDR2 as FQGTGA.

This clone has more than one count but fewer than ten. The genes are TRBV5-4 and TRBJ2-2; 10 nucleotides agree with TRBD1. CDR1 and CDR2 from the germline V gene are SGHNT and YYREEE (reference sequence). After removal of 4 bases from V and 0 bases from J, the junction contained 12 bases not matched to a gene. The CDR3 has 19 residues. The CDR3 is CASSPVGDRGPANTGELFF. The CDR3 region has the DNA TGTGCCAGCAGCCCGGTAGGGGACAGGGGCCCTGCGAACACCGGGGAGCTGTTTTTT.

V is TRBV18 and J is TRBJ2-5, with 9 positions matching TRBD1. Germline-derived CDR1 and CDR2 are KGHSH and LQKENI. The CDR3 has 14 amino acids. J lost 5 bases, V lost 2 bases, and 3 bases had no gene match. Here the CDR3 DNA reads TGTGCCAGCTCACCAGGGACAGGGAAGGAGACCCAGTACTTC. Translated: CASSPGTGKETQYF. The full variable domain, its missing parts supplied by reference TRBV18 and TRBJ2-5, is NAGVMQNPRHLVRRRGQEARLRCSPMKGHSHVYWYRQLPEEGLKFMVYLQKENIIDESGMPKERFSAEFPKEGPSILRIQQVVRGDSAAYFCASSPGTGKETQYFGPGTRLLVL.